The rows below give T cell receptor beta chains drawn from one sample of a study of blood T cells in healthy people across ages. TCRdb called the 5' RACE reads again in MiXCR, with one record for every CDR3 protein. This sample yields approximately 1.5 million distinct CDR3 sequences, of which roughly 32% are seen a single time; about 11% belongs to the top ten. Sequencing used blood. The receptors were gathered from a young woman in good health. Both conserved end residues are part of each CDR3. A D gene is named only where the DNA matches it firmly. Clone size, where shown, is once, few, many, or a class for clones that have expanded.

>TRBV4-1|NA|NA|TRBJ2-2
TGCGCCAGCAGCCAAGATGGTTTCGGGGGAACCACCGGGGAGCTGTTTTTT
CASSQDGFGGTTGELFF
>TRBV10-3|NA|NA|TRBJ1-2
TGTGCCTTCAGTGGACCGTCTTTCCCCTATGGCTACACCTTC
CAFSGPSFPYGYTF
>TRBV18|NA|NA|TRBJ2-1
TGTGCCAGCTCACCACGGGGCGGGGGCCTCTACAATGAGCAGTTCTTC
CASSPRGGGLYNEQFF
>TRBV10-2|NA|TRBD2|TRBJ2-3
TGCGCCAGCAGAGGACTAGCGGGGCAGTCAGATACGCAGTATTTT
CASRGLAGQSDTQYF
>TRBV21-1|NA|NA|TRBJ2-3
TGTGCCAGCAGCAAAGGGAGGCGGAGGAAAGAGACAGATACGCAGTATTTT
CASSKGRRRKETDTQYF
>TRBV7-3|NA|TRBD1|TRBJ1-1
TGTGCCAGCAGTTCACAGGGGGGCGCTGAAGCTTTCTTT
CASSSQGGAEAFF
>TRBV10-3|few|NA|TRBJ2-2
TGTGCCATCAAGGAGGGTTCGGCCGGGGAGCTGTTTTTT
CAIKEGSAGELFF
>TRBV20-1|NA|NA|TRBJ1-1
TGCAGTGCTAGAACCGACAAAGGAGGAGCTTTCTTT
CSARTDKGGAFF
>TRBV20-1|NA|NA|TRBJ1-4
TGCAGTGCTCCCACCCAGGGTGTTAATGAAAAACGGTTTTTT
CSAPTQGVNEKRFF
>TRBV5-1|many|TRBD1|TRBJ1-2
TGCGCCAGCAGCCCCAGGGGACAGGGGATAAACTATGGCTACACCTTC
CASSPRGQGINYGYTF
>TRBV20-1|few|NA|TRBJ2-7
TGCAGTGCTACCGTGGTCACGGAGCGACCCTACGAGCAGTACTTC
CSATVVTERPYEQYF
>TRBV29-1|few|TRBD1|TRBJ2-1
TGCAGCGCCCCTGACAGGGCTGCCTACAATGAGCAGTTCTTC
CSAPDRAAYNEQFF
>TRBV7-6|NA|TRBD2|TRBJ2-2
TGTGCCAGCAGTTTCTCTAGCGGGGGGAGCAACACCGGGGAGCTGTTTTTT
CASSFSSGGSNTGELFF
>TRBV9|NA|NA|TRBJ1-6
TGTGCCAGCAGCGTGAGGGGCTCGGATAATTCACCCCTCCACTTT
CASSVRGSDNSPLHF
>TRBV6-5|few|NA|TRBJ2-5
TGTGCCAGCAGTTACTCGTCAGCGTGGGGAGAGACCCAGTACTTC
CASSYSSAWGETQYF
>TRBV28|NA|NA|TRBJ1-1
TGTGCCAGCAGTTCCAACAGGGCACGGGGGAAGGGCACTGAAGCTTTCTTT
CASSSNRARGKGTEAFF
>TRBV16|NA|TRBD1|TRBJ1-2
TGTGCCAGCAGCCAAGACAGGGCGGACTATGGCTACACCTTC
CASSQDRADYGYTF
>TRBV20-1|NA|NA|TRBJ1-6
TGCAGTGCTAGAGACAGGGGTCCCGATAATTCACCCCTCCACTTT
CSARDRGPDNSPLHF
>TRBV19|NA|NA|TRBJ2-5
TGCGCCAGCAGCATCGGGGGTCAAGAGACCCAGTACTTC
CASSIGGQETQYF
>TRBV20-1|few|TRBD2|TRBJ2-3
TGCAGTGCTAGGGGACTAGCGGGAGGATTCACAGATACGCAGTATTTT
CSARGLAGGFTDTQYF
>TRBV9|NA|TRBD2|TRBJ2-1
TGTGCCAGCAGCGTCCAAGCGGGAGTGGGAAATGAGCAGTTCTTC
CASSVQAGVGNEQFF
>TRBV27|many|NA|TRBJ1-2
TGTGCCAGCAGTAGGGACAAATCTAACTATGGCTACACCTTC
CASSRDKSNYGYTF
>TRBV10-2|NA|TRBD2|TRBJ2-1
TGCGCCACCGAACTAGCGGAGGCCTACAATGAGCAGTTCTTC
CATELAEAYNEQFF
>TRBV20-1|few|TRBD1|TRBJ1-1
TGCAGTGCTAACGACCAGACAGGGACGTCGTTTGCTTTCTTT
CSANDQTGTSFAFF
>TRBV28|many|NA|TRBJ2-7
TGTGCCAGACAGGGTGTCTACGAGCAGTACTTC
CARQGVYEQYF
>TRBV9|NA|TRBD1|TRBJ1-1
TGTGCCAGCAGCATGGACAGGGGGCCTTACACTGAAGCTTTCTTT
CASSMDRGPYTEAFF
>TRBV7-9|NA|TRBD2|TRBJ2-1
TGTGCCAGCACCCAACCGGGACTAGCATTCAATGAGCAGTTCTTC
CASTQPGLAFNEQFF
>TRBV7-9|few|NA|TRBJ2-7
TGTGCCAGCAGCTTTGTACAGGGTGGGTTCGAGCAGTACTTC
CASSFVQGGFEQYF
>TRBV20-1|NA|NA|TRBJ1-5
TGCAGTGCTATTCCTCTCACCAAACTCAATCAGCCCCAGCATTTT
CSAIPLTKLNQPQHF
>TRBV6-1|NA|TRBD2|TRBJ2-1
TGTGCCAGCAGTGCTCGACAGGGAAGAACTAGCGGGGGTCTTGCGTTCTTC
CASSARQGRTSGGLAFF
>TRBV6-1|NA|NA|TRBJ2-7
TGTGTCAGCAGTGCCGAGAGTTTCTACGAGCAGTACTTC
CVSSAESFYEQYF
>TRBV6-2/TRBV6-3|NA|NA|TRBJ2-2
TGTGCCAGCAGTTACTCCGCGACGACGAACACCGGGGAGCTGTTTTTT
CASSYSATTNTGELFF
>TRBV27|NA|NA|TRBJ2-1
TGTGCCAGCAGTTTGCGACTGGGATCCAATGAGCAGTTCTTC
CASSLRLGSNEQFF
>TRBV25-1|NA|TRBD1|TRBJ2-7
TGTGCCAGCTCCCGACCCCGGGACAGGAGCTACGAGCAGTACTTC
CASSRPRDRSYEQYF
>TRBV20-1|NA|NA|TRBJ2-7
TGCAGTGCTTCCATTAGGAATTCCTACGAGCAGTACTTC
CSASIRNSYEQYF
>TRBV28|few|NA|TRBJ2-3
TGTGCCAGCAGCCCCCCCCGGCGTCTAGCGCCAGATACGCAGTATTTT
CASSPPRRLAPDTQYF
>TRBV4-1|many|NA|TRBJ2-7
TGCGCCAGCAGCCAAGCCTCGGGGTACGAGCAGTACTTC
CASSQASGYEQYF
>TRBV6-2/TRBV6-3|few|TRBD2|TRBJ2-6
TGTGCCAGCATTAGCGGGAGAGCTGGGGCCAACGTCCTGACTTTC
CASISGRAGANVLTF
>TRBV12-3/TRBV12-4|many|NA|TRBJ2-7
TGTGCCAGCAGCCGGGTAGCTTCCTACGAGCAGTACTTC
CASSRVASYEQYF
>TRBV19|NA|NA|TRBJ1-1
TGTGCCAGTAGTATGTCTCAGGGTACCACTGAAGCTTTCTTT
CASSMSQGTTEAFF
>TRBV12-3/TRBV12-4|many|NA|TRBJ2-1
TGTGCCAGCACCATAGACATTTACAATGAGCAGTTCTTC
CASTIDIYNEQFF
>TRBV6-1|NA|TRBD2|TRBJ2-7
TGTGCCAGCAGCGTCCGGGAGGACTACGAGCAGTACTTC
CASSVREDYEQYF
>TRBV7-3|many|TRBD2|TRBJ2-5
TGTGCCAGCAGCTTGAGTGGACTAGCGGAAGAGACCCAGTACTTC
CASSLSGLAEETQYF
>TRBV6-1|few|NA|TRBJ2-3
TGTGCCAGCAGTGTTTATCCAGGGCGCACAGATACGCAGTATTTT
CASSVYPGRTDTQYF
>TRBV10-3|many|TRBD1|TRBJ2-6
TGTGCCATCAGTGAAGACAGGGACTCTGGGGCCAACGTCCTGACTTTC
CAISEDRDSGANVLTF
>TRBV20-1|NA|TRBD1|TRBJ2-1
TGCAGTGCTGACGGACTTTGGCTGGACAGGGCCTTCGACAATGAGCAGTTCTTC
CSADGLWLDRAFDNEQFF
>TRBV5-1|NA|NA|TRBJ2-7
TGCGCCAGCACTAAAACGGGATCCTACGAGCAGTACTTC
CASTKTGSYEQYF
>TRBV20-1|NA|TRBD2|TRBJ2-3
TGCAGTGCTAGAGTAGCGGGGGCAGATACGCAGTATTTT
CSARVAGADTQYF
>TRBV18|NA|NA|TRBJ2-7
TGTGCCCTGGTCCTAGCTGGAATCCACGAGCAGTACTTC
CALVLAGIHEQYF
>TRBV29-1|many|NA|TRBJ2-5
TGCAGCGTTGAATCGGAGAGCGGGCGTCCCACCCAGTACTTC
CSVESESGRPTQYF
>TRBV20-1|few|TRBD1|TRBJ2-7
TGCAGTGCTTACGGACAGGAGCTTTACGAGCAGTACTTC
CSAYGQELYEQYF
>TRBV7-2|many|NA|TRBJ2-7
TGTGCCAGCAGCTTATGGGGATCCGAGCAGTACTTC
CASSLWGSEQYF
>TRBV29-1|few|TRBD1|TRBJ1-2
TGCAGCGCAACAGGGGGAATCGACTATGGCTACACCTTC
CSATGGIDYGYTF
>TRBV5-1|few|NA|TRBJ1-1
TGCGCCAGCAGACAGGTTGCAGTCGGGAGCACTGAAGCTTTCTTT
CASRQVAVGSTEAFF
>TRBV9|few|TRBD1|TRBJ2-1
TGTGCCAGCAGCGAGAGGACAGGTTCATACAATGAGCAGTTCTTC
CASSERTGSYNEQFF